The clone carrying this T cell receptor (beta chain) was seen a single time. Its antigen is not identified. The sample comes from a study of neoadjuvant nivolumab and ipilimumab in lung cancer. Study context: Patients got nivolumab 3 mg/kg on days 1, 15 and 29; combination added ipilimumab 1 mg/kg day 1. Notes on the study in general: TCR receptors were sequenced in few samples.

Only in-frame clones appear in the TCRdb table, and some are missing; sequencing was by immunoSEQ multiplex PCR. Among 24,000 or so clones listed, approximately 80% were seen once. The source was peripheral blood, collected before neoadjuvant nivolumab, alone or with ipilimumab. The receptor comes from an adult with non-small cell lung cancer.

In DNA, the CDR3 is TGTGCCAGCAGCCCTATACTAAACACCGGGGAGCTGTTTTTT. Its translation: CASSPILNTGELFF. This chain links TRBV11-2 with TRBJ2-2; the D is unclear. V gave up 5 bases and J gave up 2 bases, with 9 bases separating them. This CDR3 has 14 amino acids. The V gene's germline CDR1 is SGHAT and CDR2 FQNNGV.